This T cell receptor (beta chain) was sequenced for a study of OX40 agonist ivuxolimab in advanced cancers. Study-wide points: By week 6 at 0.1 to 3.0 mg/kg, blood CD4+ and CD8+ T cells had expanded clonally. Expanded clones tended on average to be more numerous among CD8+ T cells than CD4+.

For this clone: Its specificity is unknown.

The table came from immunoSEQ multiplex PCR; TCRdb's copy has only in-frame clones and leaves some out. The sample shows around 70,000 clones, around four fifths of them seen only once. Germline-derived CDR1 and CDR2 are MNHEY and SMNVEV (reference sequence). The CDR3 is 13 amino acids. V dropped 8 bases and J dropped 1 base, with 12 bases sitting between them. The receptor comes from an adult with an advanced solid tumor such as melanoma, head and neck, liver or kidney cancer. This chain connects TRBV27 to TRBJ2-7, with TRBD1 as a possible D gene (5 bases). The sequencing used CD4+ or CD8+ T cells sorted from blood, collected in a trial of the OX40 agonist ivuxolimab. CDR3 DNA: TGTGCCAGCCAGTCAGACAGTTCCTACGAGCAGTACTTC. Translation: CASQSDSSYEQYF.